The rows below give T cell receptor beta chains drawn from one sample of a study of OX40 agonist ivuxolimab in advanced cancers. The method was immunoSEQ multiplex PCR; TCRdb's version includes in-frame clones alone and lacks a portion of them. The repertoire includes 50,000 or so clones, over 75% of them detected once, and roughly 3.7% sits in the top ten. Sequenced material: CD4+ or CD8+ T cells sorted from blood, taken in a trial of the OX40 agonist ivuxolimab. The source is an adult with an advanced solid tumor such as melanoma, head and neck, liver or kidney cancer. The CDR3 runs from the conserved cysteine through the conserved F or W. D genes are given only for firm matches. Clone size is stated in some rows and not others, as once, few, many or a class when expanded.

>.|TRBJ2-4|TRBV5-5|once
TGTGCCAGCAGCTTGGGGGTGGCCAAAAACATTCAGTACTTC
CASSLGVAKNIQYF
>.|TRBJ1-1|TRBV6-5|.
TGTGCCAGCAGTCCAGTAGAGGCAGGGGAGACTGAAGCTTTCTTT
CASSPVEAGETEAFF
>TRBD2|TRBJ2-1|TRBV18|once
TGTGCCAGCCACGACGGGGGGAGCTCCTACAATGAGCAGTTCTTC
CASHDGGSSYNEQFF
>.|TRBJ1-1|TRBV18|.
TGTGCCAGCTCAGGGTCGGGACGGATGAACACTGAAGCTTTCTTT
CASSGSGRMNTEAFF
>TRBD1|TRBJ1-2|TRBV5-1|.
TGCGCCAGCAGCTTGGGACAGGGGTATCGCTACACCTTC
CASSLGQGYRYTF
>TRBD2|TRBJ2-3|TRBV6-5|.
TGTGCCAGCAGTTTGGGACTAGCGGGAAGCGCAGATACGCAGTATTTT
CASSLGLAGSADTQYF
>.|TRBJ2-1|TRBV5-1|.
TGCGCCAGCAGCTTGGATCTAGGGCGCGATGAGCAGTTCTTC
CASSLDLGRDEQFF
>TRBD1|TRBJ1-1|TRBV2|.
TGTGCCAGTAAGATACAGGGGGCCGGTTCAGGTGAAGCTTTCTTT
CASKIQGAGSGEAFF
>.|TRBJ2-1|TRBV7-6|.
TGTGCCAGCAGCTTACGGGCGTTTAGGGAGCAGTTCTTC
CASSLRAFREQFF
>.|TRBJ1-2|TRBV7-8|.
TGTGCCAGCAGCTCCAGGGACGGAGACAACTATGGCTACACCTTC
CASSSRDGDNYGYTF
>.|TRBJ2-5|TRBV5-4|.
TGTGCCAGCAGCTTGTCAGGGAGTGAGACCCAGTACTTC
CASSLSGSETQYF
>.|TRBJ1-1|TRBV5-5|few
TGTGCCAGCAGCTTGGGAGTCGCAGGGTGGGGATACACTGAAGCTTTCTTT
CASSLGVAGWGYTEAFF
>.|TRBJ1-1|TRBV7-6|.
TGTGCCAGCAGCCAATTACAGGGTAACACTGAAGCTTTCTTT
CASSQLQGNTEAFF
>.|TRBJ2-1|TRBV6-4|.
TGTGCCAGCAGTGACTCGGGAGCCTACAATGAGCAGTTCTTC
CASSDSGAYNEQFF
>TRBD1|TRBJ2-3|TRBV6-5|few
TGTGCCAGCAGTTACGGGACAGGGGACACAGATACGCAGTATTTT
CASSYGTGDTDTQYF
>.|TRBJ2-3|TRBV5-4|once
TGTGCCAGCAGCCGGCCAGGGGCTTACGGGACAGATACGCAGTATTTT
CASSRPGAYGTDTQYF
>.|TRBJ2-1|TRBV19|once
TGTGCCAGTAGTCAGCAGGGGCCTTCCTACAATGAGCAGTTCTTC
CASSQQGPSYNEQFF
>.|TRBJ1-5|TRBV7-2|.
TGTGCCAGCAGCCCGGGGAGGGTAAATAGCAATCAGCCCCAGCATTTT
CASSPGRVNSNQPQHF
>.|TRBJ2-1|TRBV7-9|.
TGTGCCAGCAGCTTAGACTCTCGGGACTCCTACAATGAGCAGTTCTTC
CASSLDSRDSYNEQFF
>.|TRBJ2-3|TRBV9|.
TGTGCCAGCAGCGGTAGCACAGATACGCAGTATTTT
CASSGSTDTQYF
>.|TRBJ2-3|TRBV5-1|.
TGCGCCAGCTTACAGCGCACAGATACGCAGTATTTT
CASLQRTDTQYF
>.|TRBJ1-3|TRBV7-9|.
TGTGCCAGCAGCTTATCAGGGTCTGGAAACACCATATATTTT
CASSLSGSGNTIYF
>.|TRBJ1-4|TRBV6-5|.
TGTGCCAGCAGCCTAGAGGGTGCAACTAATGAAAAACTGTTTTTT
CASSLEGATNEKLFF
>.|TRBJ2-4|TRBV10-3|.
TGTGCCATCAGTGGGGGGGAGGGGGCGCGGTCCATTCAGTACTTC
CAISGGEGARSIQYF
>.|TRBJ2-1|TRBV11-2|.
TGTGCCAGCAGCTCTATGGGACCCTCCTACAATGAGCAGTTCTTC
CASSSMGPSYNEQFF
>.|TRBJ2-7|TRBV29-1|.
TGCAGCGTTTCCGGGAACTCCTACGAGCAGTACTTC
CSVSGNSYEQYF
>.|TRBJ2-2|TRBV27|.
TGTGCCAGCAGTTTATCTAAGGAGTCCGGGGAGCTGTTTTTT
CASSLSKESGELFF
>TRBD1|TRBJ1-2|TRBV28|.
TGTGCCAGCAGTCAGACCAACAGGGGGCTCTATGGCTACACCTTC
CASSQTNRGLYGYTF
>.|TRBJ2-2|TRBV7-2|few
TGTGCCAGCAGCCAACAGGACACCGGGGAGCTGTTTTTT
CASSQQDTGELFF
>.|TRBJ1-1|TRBV29-1|.
TGCAGCGTTATTAAAACTTTGGGGCAGACGAACACTGAAGCTTTCTTT
CSVIKTLGQTNTEAFF
>.|TRBJ2-5|TRBV28|.
TGTGCCAGCAGTTTACCGGGACTCCAAGAGACCCAGTACTTC
CASSLPGLQETQYF
>TRBD1|TRBJ2-7|TRBV30|.
TGTGCCTGGAGTGTACTTGGGACAGGGGACCCCTACGAGCAGTACTTC
CAWSVLGTGDPYEQYF
>.|TRBJ2-7|TRBV7-2|.
TGTGCCAGCAGCTTCTCGCGGACCTTACGGGGCGAGCAGTACTTC
CASSFSRTLRGEQYF
>.|TRBJ2-7|TRBV11-3|once
TGTGCCAGCATCCAAAGGTGGGTGTCCTACGAGCAGTACTTC
CASIQRWVSYEQYF
>.|TRBJ1-4|TRBV7-9|.
TGTGCCAGCCAAAAATCCGGGGCTAATGAAAAACTGTTTTTT
CASQKSGANEKLFF
>TRBD1|TRBJ1-4|TRBV28|.
TGTGCCAGCAGAAGACAGGGCAATGAAAAACTGTTTTTT
CASRRQGNEKLFF
>.|TRBJ2-7|TRBV2|.
TGTGCCAGCAGTTCGGGTGCCGGATACGAGCAGTACTTC
CASSSGAGYEQYF
>.|TRBJ2-2|TRBV9|.
TGTGCCAGCAGCGTAGTGGAAACCGGGGAGCTGTTTTTT
CASSVVETGELFF
>.|TRBJ1-5|TRBV6-1|.
TGTGCCAGCAGTCCGAACCGCGATCAGCCCCAGCATTTT
CASSPNRDQPQHF
>TRBD1|TRBJ2-2|TRBV5-1|.
TGCGCCAGCAGCAACAACCCGGGACAGGGAACCGGGGAGCTGTTTTTT
CASSNNPGQGTGELFF
>.|TRBJ2-7|TRBV5-1|.
TGCGCCAGCAGCTTGGATGGCCGGACCGAGCAGTACTTC
CASSLDGRTEQYF
>.|TRBJ1-4|TRBV28|.
TGTGCCAGTGTGGGCAACGGGGGGACTAATGAAAAACTGTTTTTT
CASVGNGGTNEKLFF